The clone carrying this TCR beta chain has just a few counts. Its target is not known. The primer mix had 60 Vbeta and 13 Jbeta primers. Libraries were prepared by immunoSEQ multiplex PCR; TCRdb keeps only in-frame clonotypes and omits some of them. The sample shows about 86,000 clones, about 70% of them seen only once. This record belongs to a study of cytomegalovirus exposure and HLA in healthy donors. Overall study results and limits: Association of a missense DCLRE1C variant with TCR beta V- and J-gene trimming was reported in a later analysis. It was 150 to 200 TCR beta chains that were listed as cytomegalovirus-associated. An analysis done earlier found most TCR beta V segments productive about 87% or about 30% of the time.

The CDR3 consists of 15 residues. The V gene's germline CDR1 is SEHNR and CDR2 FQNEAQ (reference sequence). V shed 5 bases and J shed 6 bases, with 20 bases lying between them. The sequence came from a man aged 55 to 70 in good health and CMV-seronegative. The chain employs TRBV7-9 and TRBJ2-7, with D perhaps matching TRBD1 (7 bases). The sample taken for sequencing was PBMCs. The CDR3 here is CASSPPDRPRGEQYF. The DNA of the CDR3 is TGTGCCAGCAGCCCCCCGGACAGGCCGCGGGGCGAGCAGTACTTC.